This T cell receptor beta chain was documented in a study of a mutant IDH1 vaccine in newly diagnosed glioma. Germline V gene data show CDR1 as SGHRS and CDR2 as YFSETQ. The CDR3 loop spans 14 amino acids. The V and J ends lost 0 bases and 7 bases respectively, with 11 bases between them. This clone occurred a few times. Its antigen is as yet unknown. As for time point: week 23, last vaccination. Vaccination comprised doses that each held 300 ug of mutant IDH1 20-mer peptide, plus topical imiquimod. Sequencing used immunoSEQ multiplex PCR; TCRdb keeps in-frame clones, though not all of them. The table includes 60,000 or so clones, about three quarters detected once.

The rearrangement uses TRBV5-1 and TRBJ2-1, with a possible D match to TRBD2 (5 bases). This specimen was PBMCs, taken from a glioma patient whose treatment included an IDH1 peptide vaccine. The source of this sequence is a middle-aged woman with glioma. Some clones in this sample may be carry-over from other donors' samples. CDR3 nucleotides: TGCGCCAGCAGCTTGGTTAACGGGGTGAATGAGCAGTTCTTC. Its protein product is CASSLVNGVNEQFF.